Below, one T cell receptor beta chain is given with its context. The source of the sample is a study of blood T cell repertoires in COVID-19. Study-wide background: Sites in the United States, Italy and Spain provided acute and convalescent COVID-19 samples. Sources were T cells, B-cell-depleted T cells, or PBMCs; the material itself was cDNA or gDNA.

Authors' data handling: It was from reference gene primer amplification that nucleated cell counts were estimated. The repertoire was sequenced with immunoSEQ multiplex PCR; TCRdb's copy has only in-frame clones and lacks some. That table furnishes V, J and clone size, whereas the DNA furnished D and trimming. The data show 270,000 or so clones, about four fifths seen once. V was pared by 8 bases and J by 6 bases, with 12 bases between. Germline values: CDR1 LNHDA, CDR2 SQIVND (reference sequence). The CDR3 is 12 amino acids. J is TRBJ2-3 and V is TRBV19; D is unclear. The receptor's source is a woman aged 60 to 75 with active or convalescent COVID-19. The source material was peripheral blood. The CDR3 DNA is TGTGCCAGTGGGCCGATGGTTGATACGCAGTATTTT. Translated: CASGPMVDTQYF.